Listed below are T cell receptor beta chains from one sample, sequenced in a study of shared clonotypes between healthy human individuals. Profiling relied on immunoSEQ multiplex PCR, and the TCRdb table lists in-frame clones only, not all of them. The sample shows about 1 million clones, 65% to 80% of them seen only once. The source material was memory CD4+ T cells sorted from blood. Source of these receptors: a young man in good health. Each CDR3 is given without its conserved first and last residue.

J,V,CDR3
TRBJ1-1,TRBV28,ASSKTGTAKAF
TRBJ2-2,TRBV19,ASSIDRPTGELF
TRBJ2-6,TRBV5-4,ASSPDSVTTSGANVLT
TRBJ2-1,TRBV19,ASSIGNEQF
TRBJ2-5,TRBV6-1,ASRTKNQETQY
TRBJ2-5,TRBV7-2,ASSLWDRETQY
TRBJ2-1,TRBV4-3,ASSQGANYEQF
TRBJ1-5,TRBV12-5,ASGNSGGRGQPQH
TRBJ2-1,TRBV10-1,ASSDGQGGKNEQF
TRBJ1-2,TRBV29-1,SARAGQGSGYT
TRBJ2-3,TRBV19,ASGVRGDTQY
TRBJ2-7,TRBV12-5,ASGLPLTGGGEQY
TRBJ1-5,TRBV11-2,ASSLDRGTGDQPQH
TRBJ1-1,TRBV7-9,ASSLDENTEAF
TRBJ2-7,TRBV11-1,ASSSWDKSSYEQY
TRBJ1-2,TRBV7-9,ASSPHYGTGDGYT
TRBJ2-7,TRBV29-1,SVIARGRESIASYEQY
TRBJ1-6,TRBV5-6,ASSLNGPPLH
TRBJ2-1,TRBV11-2,ASSKTGTFITPEQF
TRBJ2-1,TRBV6-6,ASSTGTTLNNEQF
TRBJ2-3,TRBV5-4,ASSLTSGITDTQY
TRBJ1-3,TRBV6-1,AHRGQSGNTIY
TRBJ1-2,TRBV10-3,AISDGRGLRGYT
TRBJ1-6,TRBV5-1,ASSVGLNSPLH
TRBJ2-3,TRBV9,ASSVGPGDYPTDTQY
TRBJ1-1,TRBV7-9,ASSLGSRNAEAF
TRBJ1-6,TRBV6-5,ASRGRDNSPLH
TRBJ1-6,TRBV19,ASSVDGRGSPLH
TRBJ2-2,TRBV5-1,ASSLASAGSGELF
TRBJ1-4,TRBV7-9,ASSTYPGEGNEKLF
TRBJ2-2,TRBV9,ASSPFGVNTGELF
TRBJ2-1,TRBV19,ASSILDRDDNEQF
TRBJ2-1,TRBV7-2,ASSLLNEQF
TRBJ2-2,TRBV10-3,AISESSWTGSPF
TRBJ1-5,TRBV30,AWSVEGNQPQH
TRBJ2-7,TRBV4-3,ASSQDYASVAREQY
TRBJ2-3,TRBV30,AWSAGGRSTDTQY
TRBJ1-1,TRBV6-5,ASRLTKNTEAF
TRBJ1-1,TRBV2,ASKGEDRENTEAF
TRBJ2-7,TRBV28,ASSFPSSSSYEQY
TRBJ2-1,TRBV6-5,ASKLAGGTNEQF
TRBJ2-5,TRBV7-2,ASSPAQGGKETQY
TRBJ1-3,TRBV30,AWSATLLEDPGNTIY
TRBJ1-1,TRBV5-1,ASSRDRGPEAF
TRBJ1-2,TRBV4-1,ASSQGGQTLYGYT
TRBJ1-2,TRBV2,ASRDTGYRGYT
TRBJ1-2,TRBV28,ASSRTARYGYT
TRBJ1-4,TRBV5-1,ASSLAYRGYEKLF
TRBJ2-3,TRBV7-2,ASSQQGVVADTQY
TRBJ1-1,TRBV2,ASSKDKNTEAF
TRBJ2-7,TRBV4-2,ASSQGSGGAYEQY
TRBJ1-1,TRBV18,ASSPAPLENTEAF
TRBJ2-1,TRBV5-1,ASSSGQGNYNEQF